Below are 12 T cell receptor beta chains sequenced from a single sample in a study of T-cell reconstitution after alpha-beta-depleted transplantation in children (dated by TCRdb to the mid-2010s). Library construction relied on PCR. Data came from an Illumina HiSeq 2500. TCR libraries were prepared with molecular barcoding, using unique molecular identifiers to normalize TCRbeta repertoire quantification. TCRdb trimmed public reads at Q25 via fastp, called clones via MiXCR and kept in-frame beta chains. Every entry covers one CDR3 protein and lists the most common genes and DNA from its rows. This sample comprises some 830,000 distinct CDR3 sequences, roughly 15% of them detected only once. Of the sample, around 4.5% falls within the top ten clones. The sample's treatment or condition label, in plain terms: allogeneic hematopoietic cell transplantation with graft depleted of TCRalphabeta T cells and CD19 B cells.

The material was PBMCs, mostly from graft donor cells, obtained 360 days after TCRalphabeta/CD19-depleted stem cell transplant. The receptors here all came from a male patient younger than 18 who had a stem cell transplant for acute lymphoblastic leukemia, so the T cells may come from the graft donor.

This clonotype appeared a few times. The CDR3 nucleotides are TGCAGCGTTGAAGGGGGCCTAGCGGGAGCAGATACGCAGTATTTT. As protein: CSVEGGLAGADTQYF. J is TRBJ2-3 and V is TRBV29-1; 10 nucleotides line up with TRBD2. V was pared by 1 base and J by 4 bases, with 5 bases of the junction left unmatched. Germline lookup yields CDR1 SQVTM and CDR2 ANQGSEA. The CDR3 sequence is 15 residues long.

This clonotype has a count of ten or more. The gene calls are TRBV5-1 and TRBJ2-1, with a possible D match to TRBD2 (6 bases). Per the germline V gene, CDR1 is SGHRS and CDR2 is YFSETQ. Trimming removed 0 bases from V and 7 bases from J, with 14 bases in between. The CDR3 has 15 residues. The CDR3 loop is CASSLVGGPLNEQFF. CDR3 in DNA: TGCGCCAGCAGCTTGGTGGGAGGCCCACTGAATGAGCAGTTCTTC.

The chain carries TRBV25-1 and TRBJ2-7; D is unresolved. Deletions cut 3 bases from V and 3 bases from J, with 15 bases between. In germline, CDR1 is MGHDK, CDR2 SYGVNS. The CDR3 runs 15 residues. This CDR3 is CASSDWAVPSYEQYF. The DNA for the CDR3 is TGTGCCAGCAGTGATTGGGCTGTGCCCAGCTACGAGCAGTACTTC.

This clonotype has a handful of counts. The gene calls are TRBV27 and TRBJ1-4; perhaps TRBD1 as D (6 bases). Germline V CDR1 and CDR2: MNHEY, SMNVEV (reference sequence). Trimming removed 5 bases from V and 0 bases from J, with 16 bases in between. The CDR3 has 17 amino acids. The CDR3 sequence is CASSPKDRSATNEKLFF. The CDR3 DNA sequence: TGTGCCAGCAGTCCAAAAGACAGGTCCGCAACTAATGAAAAACTGTTTTTT.

This clonotype was counted once. J is TRBJ1-2 and V is TRBV5-5; D is unclear. The V gene lost 0 bases and the J gene lost 4 bases, with 10 bases spanning the gap. This CDR3 spans 14 amino acids. Germline loops: CDR1 SGHKS, CDR2 YYEKEE (reference sequence). The CDR3 DNA follows: TGTGCCAGCAGCTTGGAGGTTTTCTCCTATGGCTACACCTTC. Its translation is CASSLEVFSYGYTF.

There are a few counts of this clonotype. The V and J genes are TRBV3-1 and TRBJ1-3; TRBD1 is a possible D gene (6 bases). The CDR3 has 15 residues. CDR1 is LGHDT and CDR2 is YNNKEL in the germline V gene (reference sequence). Trimming left V 8 bases short and J 2 bases short, with 16 bases between. DNA for the CDR3: TGTGCCAGCTCCAGGCGGGGGGCCGCTGGAAACACCATATATTTT. Protein product: CASSRRGAAGNTIYF.

This clonotype appeared a few times. V gene TRBV5-1 combines with J gene TRBJ2-1; D remains ambiguous. The V end was cut by 2 bases, the J end by 0 bases, with 18 bases between. In germline, CDR1 is SGHRS, CDR2 YFSETQ. This CDR3 is 18 amino acids long. The CDR3 is CASSFFVNSRSSYNEQFF. In nucleotides, the CDR3 is TGCGCCAGCAGCTTCTTTGTAAACAGCAGGAGCTCCTACAATGAGCAGTTCTTC.

The genes are TRBV7-2 and TRBJ1-2, with 7 positions matching TRBD1. This CDR3 is built from 15 residues. The trim removed 2 bases at V and 4 bases at J, leaving 7 bases unmatched. Germline assignment: CDR1 SGHTA and CDR2 FQGNSA. CDR3 DNA sequence: TGTGCCAGCAGCTTAACCAGGACAGGAATCTATGGCTACACCTTC. It yields the protein CASSLTRTGIYGYTF.

The V call is TRBV5-8, the J call TRBJ2-2, with D perhaps matching TRBD1 or TRBD2 (5 bases each). CDR3 length: 15 amino acids. V lost 4 bases to trimming and J lost 0 bases, with 10 bases between them. CDR1 is SGHTS and CDR2 is YDEGEE in the germline V gene. CDR3 nucleotide sequence: TGTGCCAGCAGCGTGAGGGGACCGAACACCGGGGAGCTGTTTTTT. Translating gives CASSVRGPNTGELFF.

The CDR3 loop is CASSGTLTSGRYEQYF. Written as DNA, the CDR3 is TGTGCCAGCAGCGGTACCCTTACTAGCGGGAGGTACGAGCAGTACTTC. The chain couples TRBV5-7 to TRBJ2-7, with 12 bases identical to TRBD2. TRBV5-7 is an ORF; its function is uncertain. The CDR3 is 16 residues long. Losses at the gene ends were 4 bases for V and 4 bases for J; bases not matched to a gene: 9.

This clonotype was found a few times. The chain uses TRBV5-5 and TRBJ2-1; D remains unclear. Between the trimmed V and J ends, which lost 4 bases and 11 bases, there was a span of 13 bases. Germline lookup yields CDR1 SGHKS and CDR2 YYEKEE (reference sequence). The CDR3 totals 12 residues. The CDR3, as DNA: TGTGCCAGCAGCAGCACAACCGTGAAGCAGTTCTTC. This translates into CASSSTTVKQFF.

This clonotype was seen more than once but under ten times. The genes are TRBV5-1 and TRBJ2-3; possibly TRBD2 for D (5 bases). Germline assignment: CDR1 SGHRS and CDR2 YFSETQ. This CDR3 region has 15 residues. V was clipped by 1 base and J by 2 bases, with 11 bases between them. DNA for the CDR3: TGCGCCAGCAGCTTGTCGACTACTAACACAGATACGCAGTATTTT. Protein sequence: CASSLSTTNTDTQYF.